This is a list of T cell receptor beta chains from one sample in a study of beta chain features in type 1 diabetes. The protocol was immunoSEQ multiplex PCR, while the TCRdb copy is restricted to in-frame clones and leaves out a portion. The repertoire holds more than 85,000 clones, with 30% to 50% as singletons. Sequences were obtained from stem cell memory CD4+ T cells from blood. The receptor set was obtained from a young woman in good health. Each CDR3 is given with its conserved first and last residue. The D gene is left open where the match is weak.

TRBV4-1 . CASSRLVTPSSYEQYF
TRBV5-1 . CASSLYTNYGYTF
TRBV28 TRBD2 CASSLTSGYSYNEQFF
TRBV29-1 TRBD1 CSAGTGAATNEKLFF
TRBV7-9 TRBD2 CASSPAGGRALGTQYF
TRBV4-3 . CASSQDPLAQGSYGYTF
TRBV7-2 TRBD1 CASSLFHTGTGGFYYGYTF
TRBV5-1 . CASSLEVRGRYNEQFF
TRBV11-2 . CASSLRSLGRPRYEQYF
TRBV7-9 TRBD1 CASSLALRGRRILGYTF
TRBV28 TRBD2 CASGEPSGSKNEQFF
TRBV7-3 . CASSATSGHEQYF
TRBV6-5 TRBD1 CASSWVDRGNTEAFF
TRBV27 TRBD1 CASSFRTGAVTGELFF
TRBV9 . CASSLRTDYYGYTF
TRBV29-1 TRBD1 CSVLGQERGIEQYF
TRBV6-1 . CASSDRGGNQPQHF
TRBV15 . CATSRDLGSYYGYTF
TRBV15 . CATSRDPRGGYEQYF
TRBV28 . CASSGTYSYEQYF
TRBV6-4 TRBD2 CASSSLSGSWNEQFF
TRBV19 . CASSLGRTGGYTF
TRBV29-1 TRBD2 CSVVSSGSSQFF
TRBV27 TRBD1 CASRTTGGDYGYTF
TRBV4-1 . CASSQGRGYAEAFF
TRBV19 . CASSMFLNGNQPQHF
TRBV6-6 . CASSYSNRVGEAFF
TRBV19 TRBD1 CASPRGLGNEKLFF
TRBV4-1 . CASSHSGRGETQYF
TRBV5-1 . CASIRQGYGRETQYF
TRBV18 . CASSPRQNNEQFF
TRBV28 TRBD2 CASRTSDPYNEQFF
TRBV28 . CASSLAGFWEQYF
TRBV7-8 . CASSSFRRGVGELFF
TRBV19 . CASTPGWLTVMIGNQPQHF
TRBV7-6 TRBD2 CASSYLPSGSYEQYF
TRBV15 . CATSRVQARETQYF
TRBV5-1 TRBD1 CASSFWDRGNYNEQFF
TRBV27 TRBD2 CASSFSGLSTDTQYF
TRBV28 . CASSGGPDTQYF
TRBV7-9 . CASTPLSGPPDTQYF
TRBV28 . CASSLSLGGEQFF
TRBV5-1 TRBD2 CASRWQTLAGGRETQYF
TRBV28 . CASSLGGGNNQPQHF